These 4 T cell receptor beta chains were all obtained from the same sample, sequenced in a study of T cells in Graves' hyperthyroidism and ophthalmopathy. TCR beta CDR3 region amplification was performed from RNA transcripts. TCR CDR3 regions were first amplified by RT-PCR with HTBI primers. TCRdb reprocessed the multiplex PCR reads via MiXCR and lists one record per CDR3 protein. The table shows nearly 600,000 distinct CDR3 sequences, with roughly 14% occurring only once. Input material: blood. Every receptor here comes from a woman aged 30 to 39 with Graves' hyperthyroidism that later progressed to Graves' ophthalmopathy.

There are many counts of this clonotype. The CDR3 coding sequence is TGTGCCAGCAGCCCAGCCCCGGCCAGTGGTGAGCAGTTCTTC. Its translation: CASSPAPASGEQFF. The chain is built from TRBV7-2 and TRBJ2-1; D unresolved. This CDR3 comprises 14 residues. Trimming took 5 bases from V and 9 from J, leaving 17 bases between them. Germline CDR1 reads SGHTA; CDR2 reads FQGNSA.

At least ten counts were recorded for this clonotype. The rearrangement links TRBV6-1 to TRBJ2-2, with D hard to call. The germline V gene has CDR1 MNHNS and CDR2 SASEGT. V was trimmed by 3 bases and J by 0 bases, leaving 8 bases between them. This CDR3 is built from 15 residues. The CDR3 loop reads CASSDDNANTGELFF. DNA for the CDR3: TGTGCCAGCAGTGACGACAATGCGAACACCGGGGAGCTGTTTTTT.

This clonotype was counted at least ten times. The chain uses TRBV6-1 and TRBJ2-7; D remains ambiguous. Looked up from germline, CDR1 is MNHNS and CDR2 is SASEGT. With 5 bases removed from V and 3 bases from J, the gap between germline ends came to 8 bases. CDR3 length: 12 residues. The CDR3 reads CASSKGLYEQYF. Written as DNA, the CDR3 is TGTGCCAGCAGTAAGGGTCTCTACGAGCAGTACTTC.

In the case of this clonotype: A much more abundant neighbour one base away suggests this may be a read error. The rearrangement uses TRBV18 and TRBJ2-7, with 7 nucleotides matching TRBD1. Germline lookup yields CDR1 KGHSH and CDR2 LQKENI. The CDR3 loop spans 16 amino acids. The trim removed 3 bases at V and 5 bases at J, leaving 13 bases unmatched. The CDR3 protein is CASSPRGSGGANEQYF. The CDR3 DNA reads TGTGCCAGCTCACCTCGCGGGTCAGGGGGTGCGAACGAGCAGTACTTC.